This TCR beta chain was captured by sequencing in a study of glioma-infiltrating T cells. Study-level points and caveats: CDR3 overlap between tissue and blood was very small. Gliomas, especially low-grade, showed above-expected tissue-blood divergence; non-neoplastic patients showed below.

This clonotype has more than one count but fewer than ten. No antigen is known for it. The CDR3 has 16 amino acids. V lost 0 bases, J lost 2 bases, and 6 bases stayed unmatched. The germline V gene encodes CDR1 MGHRA and CDR2 YSYEKL. The iRepertoire nested amplicon-rescue multiplex PCR amplified TCR alpha and beta CDR3s from RNA. One-step reverse transcription and amplification started from roughly 100-400 ng of tissue mRNA or PBMC total RNA. TCRdb re-analysed the multiplex PCR reads in MiXCR, keeping a single row per CDR3 protein. The repertoire holds about 190,000 distinct CDR3 sequences, with approximately 30% as singletons.

This chain links TRBV4-1 with TRBJ2-5; TRBD1 agrees at 7 bases. This clonotype was sampled from a human donor with low-grade glioma or glioblastoma, undergoing nonglioma brain surgery, or in good health (not recorded which). Material: glioma tissue, nonneoplastic brain tissue, or PBMCs (not recorded which). The CDR3 coding sequence is TGCGCCAGCAGCCAAGAGGATGGGACAGTACAAGAGACCCAGTACTTC. This encodes CASSQEDGTVQETQYF.